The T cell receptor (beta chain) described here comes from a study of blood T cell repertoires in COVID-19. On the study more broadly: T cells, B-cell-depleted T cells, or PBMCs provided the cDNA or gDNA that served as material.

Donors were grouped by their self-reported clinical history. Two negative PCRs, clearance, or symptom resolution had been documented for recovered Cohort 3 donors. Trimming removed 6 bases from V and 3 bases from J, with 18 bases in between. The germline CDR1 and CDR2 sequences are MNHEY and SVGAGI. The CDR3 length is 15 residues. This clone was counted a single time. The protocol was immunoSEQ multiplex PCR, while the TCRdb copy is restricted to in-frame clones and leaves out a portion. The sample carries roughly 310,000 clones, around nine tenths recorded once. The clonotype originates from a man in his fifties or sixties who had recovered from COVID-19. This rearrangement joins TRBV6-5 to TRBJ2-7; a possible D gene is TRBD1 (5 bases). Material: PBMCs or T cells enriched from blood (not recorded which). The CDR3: CASRVTSTEIYEQYF. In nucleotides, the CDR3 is TGTGCCAGCAGGGTCACCTCGACAGAGATCTACGAGCAGTACTTC.